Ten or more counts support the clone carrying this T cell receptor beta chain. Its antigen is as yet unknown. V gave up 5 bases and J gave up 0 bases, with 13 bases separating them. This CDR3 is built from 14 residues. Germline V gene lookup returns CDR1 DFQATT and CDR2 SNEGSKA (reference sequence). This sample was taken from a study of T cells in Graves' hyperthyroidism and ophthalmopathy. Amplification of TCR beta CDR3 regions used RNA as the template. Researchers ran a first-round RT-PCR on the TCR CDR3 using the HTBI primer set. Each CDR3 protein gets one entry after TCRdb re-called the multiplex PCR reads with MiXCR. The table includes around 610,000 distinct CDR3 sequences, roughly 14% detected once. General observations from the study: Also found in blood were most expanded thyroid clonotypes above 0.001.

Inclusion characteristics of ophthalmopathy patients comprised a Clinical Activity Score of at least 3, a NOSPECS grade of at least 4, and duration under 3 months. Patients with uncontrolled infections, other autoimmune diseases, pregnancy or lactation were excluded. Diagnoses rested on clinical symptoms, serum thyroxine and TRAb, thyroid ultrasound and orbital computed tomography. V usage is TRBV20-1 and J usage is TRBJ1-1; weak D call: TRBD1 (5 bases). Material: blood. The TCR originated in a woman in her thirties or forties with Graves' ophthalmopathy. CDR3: CSAPPRGVNTEAFF. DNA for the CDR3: TGCAGTGCTCCGCCGCGGGGGGTGAACACTGAAGCTTTCTTT.